Listed here are 2 T cell receptor beta chains from one sample, sequenced in a study of blood T cells in healthy people across ages. The second PCR ran 7 to 11 cycles with a sample-barcoded 5' primer and J-beta primers. TCRdb used MiXCR to reprocess the 5' RACE reads, holding one entry per CDR3 protein. The sample has some 760,000 distinct CDR3 sequences, 20% to 30% seen once. The sample was also linked to a second study, of T cells of mothers and their children.

The material sequenced was blood. These receptor sequences come from a boy aged 5-17 years in good health.

This clonotype has a handful of counts. The rearrangement joins TRBV25-1 to TRBJ2-4; TRBD2 matches at 11 bases. Germline-derived CDR1 and CDR2 are MGHDK and SYGVNS. J was trimmed by 0 bases and V by 8 bases; bases with no gene match: 9. The CDR3 contains 17 residues. The CDR3 DNA follows: TGTGCCAGCGAGGGGACTAGCGGATATTTAGCCAAAAACATTCAGTACTTC. This gives the protein CASEGTSGYLAKNIQYF. Full variable domain (remainder filled in from reference TRBV25-1 and TRBJ2-4): EADIYQTPRYLVIGTGKKITLECSQTMGHDKMYWYQQDPGMELHLIHYSYGVNSTEKGDLSSESTVSRIRTEHFPLTLESARPSHTSQYLCASEGTSGYLAKNIQYFGAGTRLSVL.

The genes are TRBV6-6 and TRBJ1-1, with D hard to call. CDR3 length equals 13 residues. V was shortened by 8 bases and J by 1 base, with 11 bases between the two germline ends. CDR1 and CDR2 (germline): MNHNY, SVGAGI (reference sequence). CDR3 nucleotide sequence: TGTGCCAGCCTTAAAGGGAAGAACACTGAAGCTTTCTTT. Its protein product is CASLKGKNTEAFF.